These 4 T cell receptor beta chains originate from one sample sequenced in a study of B cell selection in AIRE deficiency. TCRdb's table, derived via immunoSEQ multiplex PCR, lists solely in-frame clones and lacks some. The table lists some 20,000 clones, 95% to 98% of them singletons, with more than 0.15% in the top ten. Conventional CD4 T cells were sorted as CD4+CD127+ cells. Sequencing was performed on conventional CD4+ T cells sorted from PBMCs. The source is a human donor with AIRE deficiency.

This clone was counted once. This chain connects TRBV28 to TRBJ2-5, with 9 bases matching TRBD1. This CDR3 spans 16 amino acids. J gave up 5 bases and V 7 bases, and 14 bases lay outside the gene matches. Germline V gene data show CDR1 as MDHEN and CDR2 as SYDVKM. The CDR3 sequence: CASTQMGQGMPETQYF. The DNA for the CDR3 is TGTGCCAGCACTCAGATGGGACAGGGAATGCCGGAGACCCAGTACTTC. Based on the CDR3 plus reference TRBV28 and TRBJ2-5, the full variable domain is DVKVTQSSRYLVKRTGEKVFLECVQDMDHENMFWYRQDPGLGLRLIYFSYDVKMKEKGDIPEGYSVSREKKERFSLILESASTNQTSMYLCASTQMGQGMPETQYFGPGTRLLVL.

The rearrangement uses TRBV28 and TRBJ1-3; no firm D call. Germline-derived CDR1 and CDR2 are MDHEN and SYDVKM. V was trimmed by 2 bases and J by 0 bases, leaving 11 bases between them. CDR3 size: 16 residues. Here the CDR3 DNA reads TGTGCCAGCAGTTTAGTGGCGAAGGCCTCTGGAAACACCATATATTTT. It specifies CASSLVAKASGNTIYF.

This sequence joins TRBV25-1 and TRBJ1-1; D is unclear. This CDR3 has 18 residues. CDR1 MGHDK and CDR2 SYGVNS come from the germline V gene. V was shortened by 3 bases and J by 4 bases, with 24 bases between the two germline ends. In DNA form, the CDR3 reads TGTGCCAGCAGTGACCACCTACGTTTCGAAGGAGGCAGCACTGAAGCTTTCTTT. Translated, it gives CASSDHLRFEGGSTEAFF.

The genes are TRBV5-1 and TRBJ2-7, with TRBD1 as a possible D gene (5 bases). V lost 1 base to trimming and J lost 0 bases, with 8 bases between them. The CDR3 runs 14 residues. Germline V gene data show CDR1 as SGHRS and CDR2 as YFSETQ. CDR3 bases: TGCGCCAGCAGCTTGCAAGGGGCCTCCTACGAGCAGTACTTC. Protein product: CASSLQGASYEQYF.